The 20 T cell receptor beta chains reported below all come from one sample, sequenced in a study of PD-L1 blockade in urothelial cancer. Time point noted: pretreatment peripheral blood. Using immunoSEQ multiplex PCR, the repertoire was profiled, and TCRdb retains in-frame clones only, with some absent. The sample shows more than 90,000 clones, about nine tenths of them seen only once. Here the sequenced sample was PBMCs, taken around atezolizumab (anti-PD-L1) treatment. The receptor set was obtained from a man between 60 and 70 years old with urothelial cancer.

J is TRBJ2-1 and V is TRBV5-5; 7 bases line up with TRBD1. Trimming removed 2 bases from V and 3 bases from J; junction bases left unmatched: 5. The germline V gene encodes CDR1 SGHKS and CDR2 YYEKEE (reference sequence). This CDR3 contains 15 residues. CDR3 DNA sequence: TGTGCCAGCAGCTTATGGGACAGCTTCTACAATGAGCAGTTCTTC. Amino acid sequence: CASSLWDSFYNEQFF. The entire variable domain, with the rest obtained from reference TRBV5-5 and TRBJ2-1, is as follows: DAGVTQSPTHLIKTRGQQVTLRCSPISGHKSVSWYQQVLGQGPQFIFQYYEKEERGRGNFPDRFSARQFPNYSSELNVNALLLGDSALYLCASSLWDSFYNEQFFGPGTRLTVL.

This clone was recorded a few times. The chain links TRBV6-4 to TRBJ2-1; a possible D gene is TRBD2 (5 bases). Germline V gives CDR1 MRHNA, CDR2 SNTAGT. V was trimmed by 4 bases and J by 8 bases, leaving 6 bases between them. This CDR3 contains 11 residues. The CDR3 here is CASSVGDEQFF. The CDR3 nucleotides read TGTGCCAGCAGTGTCGGGGATGAGCAGTTCTTC.

The chain recombines TRBV29-1 with TRBJ2-3, with 10 bases lining up with TRBD2. Germline V lookup: CDR1 SQVTM, CDR2 ANQGSEA. The length of the CDR3 is 15 residues. With 4 bases clipped from V and 3 bases from J, the junction kept 7 bases outside the gene matches. This CDR3 reads CSVGPKREGTDTQYF. Written as DNA, the CDR3 is TGCAGCGTTGGACCCAAGCGGGAGGGGACAGATACGCAGTATTTT.

The V call is TRBV28, the J call TRBJ2-4, with 7 bases identical to TRBD1. This CDR3 is 15 amino acids long. The V segment lost 6 bases and the J segment 6 bases; nucleotides outside the gene matches: 11. Germline-derived CDR1 and CDR2 are MDHEN and SYDVKM. The chain's CDR3 is CASSNHRGSGNIQYF. The DNA for the CDR3 is TGTGCCAGCAGCAATCACAGGGGCAGCGGAAACATTCAGTACTTC.

Details on this clone: The sample carries other DNA sequences with the same CDR3. CDR3 coding DNA: TGCGCCAGCAGCCCCGGGACAGGAGCCTACGAGCAGTACTTC. Translating it yields CASSPGTGAYEQYF. The chain joins TRBV5-1 to TRBJ2-7; 8 bases line up with TRBD1. CDR3 length equals 14 residues. V trimming: 4 bases; J trimming: 2 bases; junction bases outside the gene matches: 5. Per the germline V gene, CDR1 is SGHRS and CDR2 is YFSETQ.

This clone was observed a single time. The gene calls are TRBV7-9 and TRBJ1-1; no definite D call. This CDR3 is built from 13 residues. The germline gives CDR1 SEHNR, CDR2 FQNEAQ (reference sequence). Trimming cost V 3 bases and J 0 bases, with 5 bases left between them. CDR3 DNA: TGTGCCAGCAGCTTTCCTGTGAACACTGAAGCTTTCTTT. Protein product: CASSFPVNTEAFF. Drawing the rest from reference TRBV7-9 and TRBJ1-1, the complete variable domain is DTGVSQNPRHKITKRGQNVTFRCDPISEHNRLYWYRQTLGQGPEFLTYFQNEAQLEKSRLLSDRFSAERPKGSFSTLEIQRTEQGDSAMYLCASSFPVNTEAFFGQGTRLTVV.

The chain has TRBV5-1 and TRBJ2-5; TRBD2 matches at 8 bases. With 0 bases clipped from V and 4 bases from J, the junction kept 2 bases outside the gene matches. The length of the CDR3 is 14 residues. Germline V gene lookup returns CDR1 SGHRS and CDR2 YFSETQ. In DNA form, the CDR3 reads TGCGCCAGCAGCTTGGCCGGGGGGGCAGAGACCCAGTACTTC. Protein product: CASSLAGGAETQYF.

This clone has only a few counts. The chain employs TRBV7-3 and TRBJ2-5; TRBD1 is a possible D gene (6 bases). V lost 4 bases to trimming and J lost 7 bases, with 10 bases between them. The CDR3 is 12 residues long. Germline CDR1 SGHTA, CDR2 FQGTGA. DNA for the CDR3: TGTGCCAGCAGCTCTGAGACAGGGACCCAGTACTTC. Translating gives CASSSETGTQYF.

On this clone itself: This same CDR3 is encoded by further DNA sequences in the sample. The chain recombines TRBV6-5 with TRBJ2-5; tentative D call: TRBD1 (5 bases). This CDR3 spans 13 amino acids. Germline V gene data show CDR1 as MNHEY and CDR2 as SVGAGI. Between the trimmed V and J ends, which lost 0 bases and 3 bases, there was a span of 5 bases. CDR3 sequence: CASSYSGEETQYF. The CDR3 DNA follows: TGTGCCAGCAGTTACTCAGGGGAAGAGACCCAGTACTTC.

The chain recombines TRBV6-1 with TRBJ2-7, with D possibly matching TRBD1 (6 bases). V was clipped by 4 bases and J by 4 bases, with 11 bases between them. From germline, CDR1 is MNHNS and CDR2 SASEGT. This CDR3 is built from 13 residues. CDR3 amino acids: CASSVDSGYEQYF. The CDR3 nucleotides read TGTGCCAGCAGTGTGGACAGTGGGTACGAGCAGTACTTC.

This sequence joins TRBV21-1 and TRBJ2-2; TRBD2 is the table's D call and was not checked against the DNA. TRBV21-1 is a pseudogene segment. CDR3 size: 15 residues. CDR3 amino acids: CASSKDGGLDGELFF. In DNA, the CDR3 is TGTGCCAGCAGCAAAGACGGGGGGTTGGACGGGGAGCTGTTTTTT.

The chain links TRBV4-2 to TRBJ1-4; D is ambiguous. With 1 base removed from V and 7 bases from J, the gap between germline ends came to 7 bases. Germline CDR1 reads LGHNA; CDR2 reads YNFKEQ. The CDR3 runs to 13 residues. DNA for the CDR3: TGTGCCAGCAGCCAAGCTTCTTTTGAAAAACTGTTTTTT. This codes for CASSQASFEKLFF.

This chain uses TRBV7-8 with TRBJ2-7, with 7 bases fitting TRBD2. Germline V gene sequence: CDR1 SGHVS, CDR2 FQNEAQ. Unmatched junction bases numbered 13, after V lost 5 bases and J lost 0 bases. The CDR3 sequence is 17 residues long. The CDR3 sequence is CASSPGRAGDFSYEQYF. The CDR3 DNA is TGTGCCAGCAGCCCCGGAAGGGCGGGAGATTTCTCCTACGAGCAGTACTTC.

The V and J genes are TRBV5-4 and TRBJ2-3; TRBD2 matches at 12 bases. Germline loops: CDR1 SGHNT, CDR2 YYREEE (reference sequence). The CDR3 sequence is 17 residues long. The V segment lost 0 bases and the J segment 1 base; nucleotides outside the gene matches: 3. CDR3 in DNA: TGTGCCAGCAGCTTGGGCCGACTAGCGGGGGGCACAGATACGCAGTATTTT. This translates into CASSLGRLAGGTDTQYF.

The V gene is TRBV27, the J gene TRBJ1-2; 8 bases agree with TRBD1. Losses at the gene ends were 6 bases for V and 5 bases for J; bases not matched to a gene: 11. The CDR3 runs 15 residues. The V gene's germline CDR1 is MNHEY and CDR2 SMNVEV (reference sequence). CDR3 protein: CASRRGTGLTYGYTF. The CDR3 DNA reads TGTGCCAGCAGGCGGGGGACAGGACTAACTTATGGCTACACCTTC.

The gene calls are TRBV5-1 and TRBJ2-7, with TRBD1 as a possible D gene (5 bases). With 9 bases removed from V and 4 bases from J, the gap between germline ends came to 14 bases. This CDR3 is built from 12 residues. Germline lookup yields CDR1 SGHRS and CDR2 YFSETQ. The CDR3 nucleotides are TGCGCCACCCCGCAGGGAATTTACGAGCAGTACTTC. Protein: CATPQGIYEQYF. Full variable domain (missing parts from reference TRBV5-1 and TRBJ2-7): KAGVTQTPRYLIKTRGQQVTLSCSPISGHRSVSWYQQTPGQGLQFLFEYFSETQRNKGNFPGRFSGRQFSNSRSEMNVSTLELGDSALYLCATPQGIYEQYFGPGTRLTVT.

V is TRBV6-5 and J is TRBJ2-3; TRBD1 matches at 7 bases. The CDR3 consists of 13 residues. The germline V gene has CDR1 MNHEY and CDR2 SVGAGI. The J segment lost 6 bases and the V segment lost 8 bases, leaving 8 bases of the junction unmatched. In DNA form, the CDR3 reads TGTGCCAGCGGTTTGACAGGGAAGGATACGCAGTATTTT. This codes for CASGLTGKDTQYF.

The J gene is TRBJ2-5, the V gene TRBV5-6, with 9 positions matching TRBD1. The V gene end was trimmed by 3 bases and the J gene end by 2 bases; junction bases not matched to a gene: 17. Germline CDR1 reads SGHDT; CDR2 reads YYEEEE. This CDR3 is built from 19 residues. The CDR3 DNA sequence: TGTGCCAGCAGCTCCCTATACTCCGGGACAGGGTCTGGGCAAGAGACCCAGTACTTC. Translation gives CASSSLYSGTGSGQETQYF.

The CDR3 reads CAISEGRGSGGVGSPLHF. CDR3 sequence (DNA): TGTGCCATCAGTGAGGGCAGGGGTTCGGGAGGCGTCGGGTCACCCCTCCACTTT. This chain joins TRBV10-3 and TRBJ1-6, with D tentatively TRBD1 (6 bases). Trimming shortened V by 2 bases and J by 10 bases, and 24 bases separated the two germline ends. Looked up from germline, CDR1 is ENHRY and CDR2 is SYGVKD. This CDR3 contains 18 residues.

The V and J genes are TRBV28 and TRBJ1-1, with TRBD1 matching over 9 bases. Germline V CDR1 and CDR2: MDHEN, SYDVKM. The V and J ends lost 8 bases and 2 bases, in that order; junction bases with no gene match: 12. CDR3 size: 16 residues. In DNA, the CDR3 is TGTGCCAGCGTAACCGGGACAGGGAGTAGTAACACTGAAGCTTTCTTT. It is translated as CASVTGTGSSNTEAFF.